This is a list of T cell receptor beta chains from one sample in a study of blood T cell repertoires in COVID-19. Only in-frame clones appear in the TCRdb table, and some are missing; sequencing was by immunoSEQ multiplex PCR. Among approximately 210,000 clones listed, 75% to 90% were seen once. Source material: peripheral blood. The receptor set was obtained from a man aged 25 to 40 who had recovered from COVID-19. Both conserved end residues are part of each CDR3. Each record gives: D gene, V gene, clone size, CDR3 protein. D genes are given only for firm matches. Part of the rows lack a size; the others show once, few, many or a class for expanded clones.

>TRBD2|TRBV7-6|-
CASSPLAGPAYEQYF
>-|TRBV19|-
CASIHPGGSQPQHF
>TRBD2|TRBV11-2|-
CASSLAPGLASSTDTQYF
>-|TRBV28|-
CASSLPAGRTDTQYF
>-|TRBV7-9|-
CASSFEAGSEKLFF
>-|TRBV3-1/TRBV3-2|-
CASSQDVGRINEQYF
>-|TRBV4-2|-
CASSYGTMATNEKLFF
>-|TRBV30|-
CAWSVKMYSETQYF
>-|TRBV6-2/TRBV6-3|few
CASSYVGPRSSYNSPLHF
>-|TRBV3-1/TRBV3-2|few
CASSQDLDQPQHF
>-|TRBV25-1|-
CASSGRGYEQYF
>-|TRBV29-1|-
CSVVGDGGGRYGYTF
>TRBD1|TRBV2|-
CASSESVTGGYNEQFF
>-|TRBV11-3|-
CASSLTWGLRTEAFF
>-|TRBV4-3|-
CASSQDGPDYEQYF
>-|TRBV18|once
CASSPLAGGHVSGNTIYF
>TRBD1|TRBV13|-
CASSLALGQTNQPQHF
>-|TRBV27|-
CASSSYSPANNEQFF
>TRBD1|TRBV10-3|-
CAISDDGQGTYEQYF
>TRBD2|TRBV4-1|-
CASSQGGRGGRNEQFF
>-|TRBV11-2|-
CASSPSVGYTF
>-|TRBV4-1|-
CASSQDWGRFGYTF
>-|TRBV29-1|-
CSVGTPSYEQYF
>-|TRBV15|-
CATRSATNEKLFF
>-|TRBV7-2|-
CASSLSGRGIFEQYF
>TRBD1|TRBV6-5|-
CASRQSGGDHEKLFF
>-|TRBV20-1|few
CSAIDYGYTF
>TRBD1|TRBV15|-
CATSSSFDPGQGLYTF
>TRBD1|TRBV10-3|-
CAIRGDRGGYEQYF
>-|TRBV4-3|-
CASSQDLTENQPQHF
>TRBD1|TRBV9|-
CASSAQGVNNSPLHF
>-|TRBV12-5|-
CASGLDVDSFGGYTF
>-|TRBV7-2|few
CASSLVGGTGELFF
>-|TRBV5-4|-
CASSLLVGGVTQYF
>-|TRBV10-2|-
CASLPSGGSTYEQYF
>TRBD1|TRBV24-1|-
CATSDPRQGGEKLFF
>TRBD1|TRBV19|-
CASSIRRGQEYSSSYNSPLHF
>-|TRBV3-1/TRBV3-2|-
CASSQDAHRGEKLFF
>-|TRBV15|-
CATSRPDRSNQPQHF
>-|TRBV14|-
CASSRRTDTNEKLFF
>-|TRBV18|-
CASFPRKVNTGELFF
>TRBD1|TRBV9|few
CASSVGQTEAFF
>-|TRBV24-1|-
CATSDFSQGMGAFF
>-|TRBV9|-
CASSALQANTEAFF
>-|TRBV10-2|-
CASSGPNLGQKVYGYTF
>-|TRBV19|-
CASSIGPGATGELFF
>-|TRBV6-5|-
CASSLNRVTEAFF
>-|TRBV10-1|-
CASSESLRGAGELFF
>-|TRBV10-2|-
CASSLWGDYNEQFF
>-|TRBV2|-
CASSHSARSGTDTQYF
>-|TRBV6-1|-
CASSEGTGVANYGYTF
>-|TRBV10-1|-
CASSETPLTGELFF
>-|TRBV6-5|-
CASIPQYPHTGELFF
>TRBD2|TRBV5-1|-
CASSFPGTSGGPAIFTYNEQFF
>-|TRBV18|once
CASSPVGANYGYTF
>-|TRBV7-2|-
CASSLGSRNYEQYF
>-|TRBV15|-
CATRPSVWYGYTF
>-|TRBV5-4|once
CASSYPPGQNTGELFF
>-|TRBV19|-
CASSPWSTGLGGYTF
>TRBD1|TRBV19|-
CASTETGGRLTIYF